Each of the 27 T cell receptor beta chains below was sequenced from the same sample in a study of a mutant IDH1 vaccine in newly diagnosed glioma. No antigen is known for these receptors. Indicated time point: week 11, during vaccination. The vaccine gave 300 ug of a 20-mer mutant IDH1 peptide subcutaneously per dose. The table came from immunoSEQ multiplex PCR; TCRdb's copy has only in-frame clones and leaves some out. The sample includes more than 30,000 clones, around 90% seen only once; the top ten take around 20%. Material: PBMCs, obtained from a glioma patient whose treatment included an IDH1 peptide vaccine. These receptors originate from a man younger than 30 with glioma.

The CDR3 region is CASSPGTGAANEKLFF. The CDR3 coding sequence is TGCGCCAGCAGCCCTGGGACAGGGGCGGCTAATGAAAAACTGTTTTTT. This chain links TRBV5-1 with TRBJ1-4; 10 bases align to TRBD1. The trim removed 4 bases at V and 3 bases at J, leaving 6 bases unmatched. The CDR3 has 16 residues. Germline V lookup: CDR1 SGHRS, CDR2 YFSETQ.

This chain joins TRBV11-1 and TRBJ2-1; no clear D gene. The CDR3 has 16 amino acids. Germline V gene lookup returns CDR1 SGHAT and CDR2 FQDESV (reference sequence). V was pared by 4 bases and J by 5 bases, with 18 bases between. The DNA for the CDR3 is TGTGCCAGCAGCTCAGAGATCGATGACGGTAACAATGAGCAGTTCTTC. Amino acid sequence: CASSSEIDDGNNEQFF.

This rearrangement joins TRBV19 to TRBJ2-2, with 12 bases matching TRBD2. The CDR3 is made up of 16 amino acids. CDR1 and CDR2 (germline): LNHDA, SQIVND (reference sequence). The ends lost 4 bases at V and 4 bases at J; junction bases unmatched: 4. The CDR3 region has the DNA TGTGCCAGTAGTAGGGGACTAGCGGGCCGCACCGGGGAGCTGTTTTTT. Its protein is CASSRGLAGRTGELFF.

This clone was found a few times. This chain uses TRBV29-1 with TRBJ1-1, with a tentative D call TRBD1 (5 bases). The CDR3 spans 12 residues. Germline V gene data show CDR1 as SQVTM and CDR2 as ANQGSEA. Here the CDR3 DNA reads TGCAGTACGGGGGGTTTTAACACTGAAGCTTTCTTT. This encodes CSTGGFNTEAFF.

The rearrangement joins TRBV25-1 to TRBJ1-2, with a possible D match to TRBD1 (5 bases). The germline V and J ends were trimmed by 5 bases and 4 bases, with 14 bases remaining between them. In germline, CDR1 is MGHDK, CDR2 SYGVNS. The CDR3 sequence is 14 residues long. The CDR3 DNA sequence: TGTGCCAGCAGTCAGTTTGGGGGAGGCTATGGCTACACCTTC. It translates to CASSQFGGGYGYTF.

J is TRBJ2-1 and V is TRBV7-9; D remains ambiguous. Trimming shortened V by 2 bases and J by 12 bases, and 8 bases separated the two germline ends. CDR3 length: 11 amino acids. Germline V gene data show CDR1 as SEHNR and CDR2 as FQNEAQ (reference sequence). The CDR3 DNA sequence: TGTGCCAGCAGCTTAAGACTGATGCAGTTCTTC. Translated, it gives CASSLRLMQFF.

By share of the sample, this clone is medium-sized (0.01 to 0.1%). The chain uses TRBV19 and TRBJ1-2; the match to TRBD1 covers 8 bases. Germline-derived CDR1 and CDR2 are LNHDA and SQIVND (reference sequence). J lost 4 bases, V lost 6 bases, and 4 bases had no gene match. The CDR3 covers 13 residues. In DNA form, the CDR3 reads TGTGCCAGTAGCGCTACAGGGGGCTATGGCTACACCTTC. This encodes CASSATGGYGYTF.

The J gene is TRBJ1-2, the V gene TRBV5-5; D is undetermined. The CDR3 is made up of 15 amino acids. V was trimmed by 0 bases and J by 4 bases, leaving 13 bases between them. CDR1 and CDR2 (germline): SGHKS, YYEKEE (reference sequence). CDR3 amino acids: CASSLVEGRGYGYTF. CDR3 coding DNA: TGTGCCAGCAGCTTGGTTGAGGGTCGGGGCTATGGCTACACCTTC.

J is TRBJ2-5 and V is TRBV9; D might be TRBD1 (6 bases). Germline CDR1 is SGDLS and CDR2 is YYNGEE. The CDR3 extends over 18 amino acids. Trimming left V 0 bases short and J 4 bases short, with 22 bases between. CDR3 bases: TGTGCCAGCAGCGTAGCTCAGGGGACAAGGGGAAGCTCAGAGACCCAGTACTTC. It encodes CASSVAQGTRGSSETQYF.

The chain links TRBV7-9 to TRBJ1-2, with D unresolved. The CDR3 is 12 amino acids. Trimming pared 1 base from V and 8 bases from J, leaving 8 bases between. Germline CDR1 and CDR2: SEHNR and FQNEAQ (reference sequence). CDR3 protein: CASSLGVQGYTF. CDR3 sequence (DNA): TGTGCCAGCAGCTTAGGGGTGCAGGGCTACACCTTC.

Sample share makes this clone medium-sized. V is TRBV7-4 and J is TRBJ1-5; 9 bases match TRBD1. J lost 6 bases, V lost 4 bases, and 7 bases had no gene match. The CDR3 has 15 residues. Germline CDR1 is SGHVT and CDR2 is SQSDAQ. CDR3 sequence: CASSSTGGASQPQHF. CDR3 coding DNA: TGTGCCAGCAGCTCCACAGGGGGCGCAAGTCAGCCCCAGCATTTT.

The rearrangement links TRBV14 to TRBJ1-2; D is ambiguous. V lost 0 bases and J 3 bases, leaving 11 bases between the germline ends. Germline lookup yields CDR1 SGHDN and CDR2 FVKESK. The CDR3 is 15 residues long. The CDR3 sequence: CASSQDLYADYGYTF. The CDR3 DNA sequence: TGTGCCAGCAGCCAAGATCTTTATGCAGACTATGGCTACACCTTC.

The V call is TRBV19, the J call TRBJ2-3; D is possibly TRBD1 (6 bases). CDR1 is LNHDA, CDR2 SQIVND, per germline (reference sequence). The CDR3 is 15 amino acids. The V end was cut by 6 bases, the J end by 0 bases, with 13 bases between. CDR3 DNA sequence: TGTGCCAGTAGACCGACAGGAACTAGCACAGATACGCAGTATTTT. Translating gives CASRPTGTSTDTQYF.

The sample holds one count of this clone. The CDR3 nucleotides are TGTGCCAGCAGCTTAAGGGGGAGAAGCGCCGAGCAGTACTTC. Amino acid sequence: CASSLRGRSAEQYF. The chain is built from TRBV7-2 and TRBJ2-7, with D possibly being TRBD1 (6 bases). Germline V gives CDR1 SGHTA, CDR2 FQGNSA. The V gene lost 2 bases and the J gene lost 6 bases, with 14 bases spanning the gap. The CDR3 is made up of 14 amino acids.

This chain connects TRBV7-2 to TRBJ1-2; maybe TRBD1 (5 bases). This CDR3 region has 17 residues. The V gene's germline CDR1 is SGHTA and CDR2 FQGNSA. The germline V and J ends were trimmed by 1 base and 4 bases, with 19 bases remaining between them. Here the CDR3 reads CASSLGKLRDGIYGYTF. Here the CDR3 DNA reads TGTGCCAGCAGCTTAGGAAAGTTAAGGGACGGGATCTATGGCTACACCTTC.

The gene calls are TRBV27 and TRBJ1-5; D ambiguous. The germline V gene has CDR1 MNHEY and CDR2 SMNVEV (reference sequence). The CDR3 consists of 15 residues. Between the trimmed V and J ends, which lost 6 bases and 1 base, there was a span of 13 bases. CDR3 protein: CASSLNGGSNQPQHF. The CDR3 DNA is TGTGCCAGCAGCCTGAATGGCGGGAGCAATCAGCCCCAGCATTTT.

The DNA of the CDR3 is TGTGCCAGTAGTATCGGAGCGGGAGGTCCAGATACGCAGTATTTT. Translation gives CASSIGAGGPDTQYF. The chain joins TRBV19 to TRBJ2-3, with 9 positions matching TRBD2. V lost 3 bases to trimming and J lost 4 bases; unmatched junction nucleotides: 5. This CDR3 spans 15 amino acids. Germline CDR1 LNHDA, CDR2 SQIVND (reference sequence).

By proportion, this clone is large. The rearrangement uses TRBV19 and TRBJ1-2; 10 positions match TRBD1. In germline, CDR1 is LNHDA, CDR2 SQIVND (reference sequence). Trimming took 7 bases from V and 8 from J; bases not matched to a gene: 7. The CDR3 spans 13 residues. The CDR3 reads CASTMTGGNGYTF. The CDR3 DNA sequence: TGTGCCAGTACCATGACAGGGGGCAACGGCTACACCTTC.

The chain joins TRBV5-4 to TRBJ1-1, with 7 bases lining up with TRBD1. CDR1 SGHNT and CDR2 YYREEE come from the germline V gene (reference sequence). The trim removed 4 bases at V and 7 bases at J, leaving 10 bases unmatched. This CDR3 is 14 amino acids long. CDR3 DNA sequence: TGTGCCAGCAGCCAAAACAGGGGCAAGGGTGAAGCTTTCTTT. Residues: CASSQNRGKGEAFF.

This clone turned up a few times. The CDR3 is CATSRGGRNNQPQHF. As DNA, the CDR3 is TGTGCCACCAGCAGAGGTGGCAGAAATAATCAGCCCCAGCATTTT. The chain couples TRBV15 to TRBJ1-5; D uncertain. The CDR3 length is 15 residues. Germline loops: CDR1 LNHNV, CDR2 YYDKDF (reference sequence). Trimming shortened V by 1 base and J by 4 bases, and 11 bases separated the two germline ends.

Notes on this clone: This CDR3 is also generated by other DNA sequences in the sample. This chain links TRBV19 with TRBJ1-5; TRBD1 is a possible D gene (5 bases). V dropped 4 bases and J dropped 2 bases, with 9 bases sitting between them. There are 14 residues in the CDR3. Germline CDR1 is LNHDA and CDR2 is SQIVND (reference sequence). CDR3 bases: TGTGCCAGTAGTACTACAGGAGGCAATCAGCCCCAGCATTTT. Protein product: CASSTTGGNQPQHF.

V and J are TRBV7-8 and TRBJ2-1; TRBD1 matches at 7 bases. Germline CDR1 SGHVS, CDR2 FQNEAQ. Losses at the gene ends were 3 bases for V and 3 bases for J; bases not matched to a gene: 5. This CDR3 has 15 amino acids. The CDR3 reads CASSFTGQVYNEQFF. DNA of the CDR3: TGTGCCAGCAGCTTCACCGGACAGGTCTACAATGAGCAGTTCTTC.

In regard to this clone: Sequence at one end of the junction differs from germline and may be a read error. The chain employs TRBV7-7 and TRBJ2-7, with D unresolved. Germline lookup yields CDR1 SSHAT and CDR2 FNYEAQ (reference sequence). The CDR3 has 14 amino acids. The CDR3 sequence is CASSPSFSPHEQYF. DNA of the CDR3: TGTGCTAGCAGCCCCTCCTTCTCCCCACACGAGCAGTACTTC.

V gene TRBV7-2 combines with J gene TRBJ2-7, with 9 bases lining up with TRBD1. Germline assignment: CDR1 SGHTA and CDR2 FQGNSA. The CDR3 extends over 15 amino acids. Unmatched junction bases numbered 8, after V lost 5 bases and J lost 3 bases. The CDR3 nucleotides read TGTGCCAGCAGCCCGGTAACAGGGGGCAACTACGAGCAGTACTTC. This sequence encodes CASSPVTGGNYEQYF.

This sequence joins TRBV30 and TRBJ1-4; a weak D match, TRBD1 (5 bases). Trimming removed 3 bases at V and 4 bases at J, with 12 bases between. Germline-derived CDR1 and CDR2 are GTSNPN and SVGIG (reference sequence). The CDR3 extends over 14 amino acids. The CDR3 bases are TGTGCCTGGAGCCCTGGGGCTCTTAATGAAAAACTGTTTTTT. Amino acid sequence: CAWSPGALNEKLFF.

The CDR3 nucleotides read TGTGCCAGCAGCCCGGGGAACGAGCAGTACTTC. Translation gives CASSPGNEQYF. V is TRBV7-2 and J is TRBJ2-7; D might be TRBD2 (5 bases). V gave up 5 bases and J gave up 5 bases, with 7 bases separating them. Per the germline V gene, CDR1 is SGHTA and CDR2 is FQGNSA. CDR3 length equals 11 residues.

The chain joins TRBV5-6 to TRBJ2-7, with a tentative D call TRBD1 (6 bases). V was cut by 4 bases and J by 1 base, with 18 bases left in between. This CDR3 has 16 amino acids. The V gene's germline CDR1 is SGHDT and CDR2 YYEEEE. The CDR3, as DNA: TGTGCCAGCAGCCGTGGGCAGGGGCTCCCGTCCTACGAGCAGTACTTC. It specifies CASSRGQGLPSYEQYF. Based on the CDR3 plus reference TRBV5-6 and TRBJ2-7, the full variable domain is DAGVTQSPTHLIKTRGQQVTLRCSPKSGHDTVSWYQQALGQGPQFIFQYYEEEERQRGNFPDRFSGHQFPNYSSELNVNALLLGDSALYLCASSRGQGLPSYEQYFGPGTRLTVT.